This T cell receptor (beta chain) appears in the sequencing data of a study of lymphopenia after photon versus proton radiotherapy. The assay was immunoSEQ multiplex PCR, and TCRdb's table has in-frame clones only and misses some. The repertoire holds about 62,000 clones, with around 87% as singletons. This clone was seen once. Germline lookup yields CDR1 MNHEY and CDR2 SMNVEV (reference sequence). Trimming took off 7 bases at V and 2 bases at J, with 3 bases between the two ends. This CDR3 is built from 11 residues. The sequenced sample was peripheral blood, obtained from a patient treated with proton-based radiotherapy. The origin of this receptor is an elderly man with esophageal cancer. The rearrangement links TRBV27 to TRBJ1-5; D call uncertain. The CDR3 is CASIRNQPQHF. CDR3 nucleotide sequence: TGTGCCAGCATCCGCAATCAGCCCCAGCATTTT.